These 19 T cell receptor beta chains were sequenced from one sample in a study of blood T cell repertoires in COVID-19. Sequencing used immunoSEQ multiplex PCR; TCRdb keeps in-frame clones, though not all of them. Altogether about 48,000 clones are present, around 83% being singletons, with the ten largest covering 5.2%. Sequencing was carried out using peripheral blood. Every receptor here comes from a human donor in a cohort sampled during active COVID-19.

The rearrangement links TRBV7-3 to TRBJ1-2, with D possibly matching TRBD1 (5 bases). The CDR3 is 15 amino acids. Germline CDR1 SGHTA, CDR2 FQGTGA. Trimming pared 5 bases from V and 3 bases from J, leaving 16 bases between. The CDR3 nucleotides read TGTGCCAGCAGCCCTGGGGGGAATGCATACTATGGCTACACCTTC. Amino acids: CASSPGGNAYYGYTF.

The V and J genes are TRBV6-6 and TRBJ1-4, with unresolved D. Trimming took 2 bases from V and 0 from J, leaving 10 bases between them. The CDR3 sequence is 16 residues long. Per germline, CDR1 MNHNY and CDR2 SVGAGI (reference sequence). CDR3 amino acids: CASSYHPVSTNEKLFF. The CDR3, as DNA: TGTGCCAGCAGTTACCACCCGGTTTCAACTAATGAAAAACTGTTTTTT.

The DNA of the CDR3 is TGTGCCAGCAGCCAAGCGCAGGGGGGCACAGATACGCAGTATTTT. Protein sequence: CASSQAQGGTDTQYF. This rearrangement joins TRBV4-2 to TRBJ2-3, with 7 bases fitting TRBD1. This CDR3 spans 15 amino acids. The ends lost 1 base at V and 1 base at J; junction bases unmatched: 2. Per germline, CDR1 LGHNA and CDR2 YNFKEQ.

This chain uses TRBV7-2 with TRBJ2-2, with D possibly matching TRBD2 (5 bases). Trimming took off 5 bases at V and 2 bases at J, with 15 bases between the two ends. Germline V gene sequence: CDR1 SGHTA, CDR2 FQGNSA. The CDR3 is made up of 16 amino acids. The CDR3 bases are TGTGCCAGCAGCCCCGCCTCGGGGATTAACACCGGGGAGCTGTTTTTT. Protein product: CASSPASGINTGELFF.

J is TRBJ1-1 and V is TRBV5-6; no definite D call. The germline gives CDR1 SGHDT, CDR2 YYEEEE. The V end was cut by 2 bases, the J end by 8 bases, with 13 bases between. CDR3 size: 13 residues. The CDR3 loop is CASSLYGRREAFF. CDR3 DNA: TGTGCCAGCAGCTTATATGGGCGCAGGGAAGCTTTCTTT.

The genes are TRBV5-4 and TRBJ2-5; TRBD1 is a possible D gene (6 bases). V was trimmed by 2 bases and J by 2 bases, leaving 7 bases between them. This CDR3 contains 13 residues. Germline loops: CDR1 SGHNT, CDR2 YYREEE (reference sequence). CDR3 region: CASSLRGQETQYF. The CDR3 DNA follows: TGTGCCAGCAGCTTAAGGGGGCAAGAGACCCAGTACTTC.

This clone has a handful of counts. V is TRBV30 and J is TRBJ2-7, with 8 positions matching TRBD2. This CDR3 has 13 amino acids. The V and J ends lost 4 bases and 3 bases, in that order; junction bases with no gene match: 5. The V gene's germline CDR1 is GTSNPN and CDR2 SVGIG (reference sequence). The CDR3 DNA reads TGTGCCTGGACCCCGGGACTAGGCTACGAGCAGTACTTC. The encoded protein is CAWTPGLGYEQYF.

V gene TRBV24-1 combines with J gene TRBJ1-1; the D gene is possibly TRBD1 (6 bases). From germline, CDR1 is KGHDR and CDR2 SFDVKD. Trimming took off 7 bases at V and 2 bases at J, with 10 bases between the two ends. The CDR3 runs to 13 residues. CDR3 protein: CATRWGPNTEAFF. The CDR3, as DNA: TGTGCCACCAGATGGGGGCCCAACACTGAAGCTTTCTTT.

The chain links TRBV25-1 to TRBJ1-5; a possible D gene is TRBD1 (5 bases). V dropped 4 bases and J dropped 6 bases, with 7 bases sitting between them. The CDR3 consists of 12 residues. The germline gives CDR1 MGHDK, CDR2 SYGVNS. This CDR3 is CASSVGRQPQHF. The CDR3 coding sequence is TGTGCCAGCAGTGTGGGGCGTCAGCCCCAGCATTTT.

The chain couples TRBV10-3 to TRBJ2-6; unclear D gene. The CDR3 spans 17 residues. Trimming took off 7 bases at V and 0 bases at J, with 16 bases between the two ends. Germline CDR1 ENHRY, CDR2 SYGVKD. CDR3 residues: CAIKPGRSLSGANVLTF. CDR3 nucleotide sequence: TGTGCCATCAAACCAGGCCGTTCACTCTCTGGGGCCAACGTCCTGACTTTC.

V usage is TRBV3-1 (or the pseudogene TRBV3-2) and J usage is TRBJ2-2; perhaps TRBD2 as D (6 bases). V dropped 3 bases and J dropped 3 bases, with 11 bases sitting between them. The CDR3 has 15 residues. Germline values: CDR1 LGHDT, CDR2 YNNKEL (reference sequence). CDR3 sequence (DNA): TGTGCCAGCAGCCAGGGGACTTCTTACACCGGGGAGCTGTTTTTT. It specifies CASSQGTSYTGELFF.

The chain couples TRBV7-2 to TRBJ2-5; a weak D match, TRBD1 (6 bases). Germline CDR1 and CDR2: SGHTA and FQGNSA. The CDR3 is 15 amino acids. V was clipped by 1 base and J by 1 base, with 10 bases between them. The CDR3, as DNA: TGTGCCAGCAGCTTAGGGGGGCGAGGCCAAGAGACCCAGTACTTC. It is translated as CASSLGGRGQETQYF. Filled out from reference TRBV7-2 and TRBJ2-5, the complete variable domain reads GAGVSQSPSNKVTEKGKDVELRCDPISGHTALYWYRQSLGQGLEFLIYFQGNSAPDKSGLPSDRFSAERTGGSVSTLTIQRTQQEDSAVYLCASSLGGRGQETQYFGPGTRLLVL.

This clone was seen only a few times. The CDR3 loop is CASSDSATGGSTRDGNTIYF. Here the CDR3 DNA reads TGTGCCAGCAGCGATTCCGCGACAGGGGGTTCCACCCGTGACGGAAACACCATATATTTT. The chain couples TRBV9 to TRBJ1-3; TRBD1 agrees at 9 bases. Trimming removed 3 bases from V and 4 bases from J; junction bases left unmatched: 20. CDR1 and CDR2 (germline): SGDLS, YYNGEE. The CDR3 is 20 amino acids.

The chain recombines TRBV6-6 with TRBJ2-7, with D perhaps matching TRBD2 (6 bases). V lost 6 bases and J 3 bases, leaving 18 bases between the germline ends. The CDR3 is made up of 15 amino acids. Germline CDR1 is MNHNY and CDR2 is SVGAGI (reference sequence). The CDR3: CASREYEGLFYEQYF. In nucleotides, the CDR3 is TGTGCCAGCAGAGAATACGAAGGACTATTCTACGAGCAGTACTTC.

The chain joins TRBV5-8 to TRBJ2-4; D gene unclear. Trimming shortened V by 4 bases and J by 11 bases, and 10 bases separated the two germline ends. CDR3 length: 11 residues. Germline CDR1 SGHTS, CDR2 YDEGEE. The CDR3 nucleotides read TGTGCCAGCAGCCTACAGTCTGTTCAGTACTTC. This gives the protein CASSLQSVQYF.

This clone came up a few times. CDR3 sequence reads: CASSPAGQGVSNQPQHF. In DNA, the CDR3 is TGTGCCAGCAGCCCCGCGGGACAGGGGGTTAGCAATCAGCCCCAGCATTTT. The genes are TRBV3-1 (or the pseudogene TRBV3-2) and TRBJ1-5; the match to TRBD1 covers 11 bases. This CDR3 spans 17 amino acids. V lost 4 bases, J lost 0 bases, and 5 bases stayed unmatched. Germline V CDR1 and CDR2: LGHDT, YNNKEL (reference sequence).

V usage is TRBV6-5 and J usage is TRBJ2-7; 10 bases are a match to TRBD1. Germline V CDR1 and CDR2: MNHEY, SVGAGI. V gave up 7 bases and J gave up 2 bases; unmatched junction bases: 5. This CDR3 is 14 amino acids long. The CDR3 loop is CASTPGQGPYEQYF. CDR3 DNA: TGTGCCAGCACTCCGGGACAGGGGCCCTACGAGCAGTACTTC.

The chain uses TRBV19 and TRBJ2-2, with 9 bases fitting TRBD2. The CDR3 has 15 amino acids. Germline-derived CDR1 and CDR2 are LNHDA and SQIVND (reference sequence). J was trimmed by 6 bases and V by 3 bases; bases with no gene match: 5. CDR3 sequence: CASSMEAGGPGELFF. The CDR3 DNA sequence: TGTGCCAGTAGTATGGAAGCGGGGGGCCCCGGGGAGCTGTTTTTT.

The chain combines TRBV9 with TRBJ2-1, with a possible D match to TRBD1 (5 bases). Trimming pared 2 bases from V and 8 bases from J, leaving 14 bases between. The CDR3 loop spans 14 amino acids. Looked up from germline, CDR1 is SGDLS and CDR2 is YYNGEE. CDR3 coding DNA: TGTGCCAGCAGCGTGGGGCTACACGACGATGAGCAGTTCTTC. Translated: CASSVGLHDDEQFF.